This T cell receptor beta chain was captured in a study of T cell repertoires in cytomegalovirus infection (dated by TCRdb to the late 2010s). Background for the entire study: Peptide stimulations targeted recently identified HLA-C-restricted CMV epitopes, whose presentation resists viral immunomodulation, together with well-studied HLA-B-restricted epitopes. Donor HLA type was relevant to the analysis, because carriage of CMV infection together with the matching HLA type was indicated by public TCR beta signatures.

The sequencer listed for this sample is Illumina HiSeq 1500. TCRdb took the public reads, trimmed them with fastp at Q25, ran MiXCR for clone calling and kept in-frame beta chains. Records with the same CDR3 protein are collapsed into one entry carrying the most frequent genes and DNA. The table for this sample lists 100,000 to 150,000 distinct CDR3 sequences; more than 30% of them were counted only once. The ten largest make up under 65% of the sample. A word on this clonotype: Its target antigen remains unknown. The record has no base qualities; no much larger clone is one base away.

The treatment or condition label for this specimen denotes: in vitro stimulation with specific CMV peptide epitopes to enrich CMV-specific T cells. Sequences MDHEN (CDR1) and SYDVKM (CDR2) are obtained from the germline V gene. V drops 3 bases and J drops 1 base, leaving 7 bases in between. Its CDR3 holds 15 amino acids, cysteine through phenylalanine. The entry retains the CDR3 DNA only, 45 bases that are in frame from base 1. General conclusions and limits of the study: In both this cohort and an independent roughly 400-donor cohort, the cumulative frequency of public TCR beta family members distinguished carriers of CMV infection plus the relevant HLA type. The ex vivo response was dominated by HLA-C-restricted CMV-specific TCR beta clonotypes, which also provided the single most frequent clonotype in two of eight donors.

This sequence uses TRBV28 and TRBJ2-6; the D gene identity is not certain. This TCR was recovered from a human donor in good health (CMV status not recorded). Some clones in this sample may be carry-over from other donors' samples. The specimen comprised CD8+ T cells from cultured PBMCs, sampled from culture after CMV antigen stimulation. The bases read TGTGCCAGCAGTTTTTCCGTGTCTGGGGCCAACGTCCTGACTTTC. Translated, this gives CASSFSVSGANVLTF.